A single sample is the source of the 18 T cell receptor beta chains below, sequenced in a study of radiation and T cells in renal cell carcinoma. Time point noted: blood 4 weeks post-SBRT, at nephrectomy. Regarding treatment: 15 Gy SBRT to primary tumor, nephrectomy 4 weeks later. Only in-frame clones appear in the TCRdb table, and some are missing; sequencing was by immunoSEQ multiplex PCR. The data show about 62,000 clones, over 60% seen once. The material sequenced was blood, taken from a patient whose treatment included radiotherapy and nephrectomy. Every receptor here comes from a man between 60 and 75 years old with renal cell carcinoma.

This chain links TRBV4-3 with TRBJ2-1, with 7 bases lining up with TRBD1. This CDR3 has 16 amino acids. Germline V gives CDR1 LGHNA, CDR2 YSLEER. V was clipped by 0 bases and J by 3 bases; unmatched bases: 5. The CDR3 loop is CASSQEPGQSYNEQFF. Here the CDR3 DNA reads TGCGCCAGCAGCCAAGAACCGGGACAGAGCTACAATGAGCAGTTCTTC.

The rearrangement links TRBV27 to TRBJ2-3, with 9 nucleotides matching TRBD1. CDR3 length: 17 residues. Per germline, CDR1 MNHEY and CDR2 SMNVEV (reference sequence). With 6 bases clipped from V and 1 base from J, the junction kept 11 bases outside the gene matches. The CDR3, as DNA: TGTGCCAGCAGCCCGTGGGGGACAGGGATAGGCACAGATACGCAGTATTTT. This encodes CASSPWGTGIGTDTQYF.

This clone was recorded once. The chain is built from TRBV30 and TRBJ1-2, with D perhaps TRBD1 (6 bases). The CDR3 consists of 14 residues. Per germline, CDR1 GTSNPN and CDR2 SVGIG (reference sequence). The germline V and J ends were trimmed by 7 bases and 6 bases, with 21 bases remaining between them. For the CDR3, the DNA is TGTGCCTCCTCAAAAATAGGGGGGTTCGATGGCTACACCTTC. This encodes CASSKIGGFDGYTF.

The chain couples TRBV5-6 to TRBJ2-5; TRBD1 might be the D (5 bases). The CDR3 extends over 14 amino acids. Between the trimmed V and J ends, which lost 2 bases and 5 bases, there was a span of 13 bases. CDR1 and CDR2 from the germline V gene are SGHDT and YYEEEE. The CDR3 DNA reads TGTGCCAGCAGCTTCGGGCAGGGTCTGGAGACCCAGTACTTC. It yields the protein CASSFGQGLETQYF.

V gene TRBV5-5 combines with J gene TRBJ2-5; the match to TRBD1 covers 7 bases. This CDR3 spans 15 amino acids. V lost 4 bases and J lost 5; bases outside the gene matches: 11. Germline V gene sequence: CDR1 SGHKS, CDR2 YYEKEE (reference sequence). The CDR3 loop reads CASSHGTDHGETQYF. For the CDR3, the DNA is TGTGCCAGCAGCCACGGGACAGACCATGGGGAGACCCAGTACTTC.

The CDR3 is CASSDKFEVGLAGYEQYV. The CDR3 DNA sequence: TGTGCCAGCAGTGATAAATTCGAAGTAGGGCTAGCGGGATACGAGCAGTACGTC. The chain joins TRBV6-4 to TRBJ2-7, with 9 bases identical to TRBD2. The CDR3 covers 18 residues. The J segment lost 4 bases and the V segment lost 3 bases, leaving 16 bases of the junction unmatched. Germline V CDR1 and CDR2: MRHNA, SNTAGT.

The chain has TRBV2 and TRBJ2-2; D perhaps matches TRBD1 (5 bases). This CDR3 is 12 amino acids long. Germline assignment: CDR1 SNHLY and CDR2 FYNNEI. Trimming pared 6 bases from V and 3 bases from J, leaving 5 bases between. The CDR3 protein is CASRTDTGELFF. In DNA, the CDR3 is TGTGCCAGCAGGACAGACACCGGGGAGCTGTTTTTT.

The chain carries TRBV6-1 and TRBJ1-5; D is ambiguous. CDR3 size: 14 residues. Germline-derived CDR1 and CDR2 are MNHNS and SASEGT. The V gene lost 8 bases and the J gene lost 0 bases, with 11 bases spanning the gap. This CDR3 is CASLPVNSNQPQHF. CDR3 bases: TGTGCCAGCCTCCCGGTTAATAGCAATCAGCCCCAGCATTTT.

This chain joins TRBV4-1 and TRBJ1-3; D unresolved. The CDR3 has 15 residues. Germline values: CDR1 MGHRA, CDR2 YSYEKL. V lost 0 bases and J 0 bases, leaving 6 bases between the germline ends. The CDR3 loop is CASSQDTSSGNTIYF. CDR3 nucleotides: TGCGCCAGCAGCCAAGACACTTCCTCTGGAAACACCATATATTTT.

The V gene is TRBV12-5, the J gene TRBJ2-1, with 8 bases identical to TRBD1. V was pared by 7 bases and J by 1 base, with 6 bases of the junction left unmatched. The CDR3 loop spans 15 amino acids. Germline CDR1 LGHNT, CDR2 FRNRAP. CDR3 loop: CASAEQGGSYNEQFF. The CDR3 bases are TGTGCTAGTGCTGAACAGGGGGGATCCTACAATGAGCAGTTCTTC.

The rearrangement uses TRBV7-8 and TRBJ2-1; no clear D. Germline assignment: CDR1 SGHVS and CDR2 FQNEAQ. V shed 5 bases and J shed 0 bases, with 17 bases lying between them. CDR3 length: 17 amino acids. The CDR3 loop reads CASSPRRTQSSYNEQFF. The CDR3 DNA sequence: TGTGCCAGCAGCCCTAGAAGGACCCAAAGCTCCTACAATGAGCAGTTCTTC.

The CDR3 region is CAWSSLAKNIQYF. CDR3 in DNA: TGTGCCTGGAGTTCGTTGGCCAAAAACATTCAGTACTTC. This sequence joins TRBV30 and TRBJ2-4; D remains unclear. The CDR3 is made up of 13 amino acids. The V and J ends lost 2 bases and 1 base respectively, with 6 bases between them. Per germline, CDR1 GTSNPN and CDR2 SVGIG (reference sequence).

The chain combines TRBV4-3 with TRBJ2-1; 15 bases align to TRBD2. Germline V gene data show CDR1 as LGHNA and CDR2 as YSLEER. The CDR3 runs 20 residues. J was trimmed by 0 bases and V by 0 bases; bases with no gene match: 6. The CDR3 loop reads CASSQEWTSGGASSYNEQFF. CDR3 coding DNA: TGCGCCAGCAGCCAAGAATGGACTAGCGGGGGGGCTAGCTCCTACAATGAGCAGTTCTTC.

V is TRBV7-2 and J is TRBJ2-5; D gene ambiguous. Trimming stripped 4 bases from V and 4 bases from J, with 10 bases between. CDR1 SGHTA and CDR2 FQGNSA come from the germline V gene. The CDR3 is 13 amino acids. CDR3 sequence (DNA): TGTGCCAGCAGCTCCCGAATAGTAGAGACCCAGTACTTC. Protein product: CASSSRIVETQYF.

The chain has TRBV7-2 and TRBJ1-5; D not resolved. CDR1 SGHTA and CDR2 FQGNSA come from the germline V gene. This CDR3 contains 15 residues. With 6 bases removed from V and 7 bases from J, the gap between germline ends came to 19 bases. CDR3 nucleotides: TGTGCCAGCAGTCCTTCTCAGGAGGCACGACAGCCCCAGCATTTT. This codes for CASSPSQEARQPQHF.

The V and J genes are TRBV5-6 and TRBJ2-7; D is perhaps TRBD2 (7 bases). The V end was cut by 0 bases, the J end by 0 bases, with 16 bases between. In germline, CDR1 is SGHDT, CDR2 YYEEEE. The CDR3 loop spans 17 amino acids. In nucleotides, the CDR3 is TGTGCCAGCAGCTTGGTTCCGGGGGCGGGGGTCTCCTACGAGCAGTACTTC. The encoded protein is CASSLVPGAGVSYEQYF.

The V and J genes are TRBV7-2 and TRBJ2-1; 14 bases agree with TRBD2. Per germline, CDR1 SGHTA and CDR2 FQGNSA. The V gene end was trimmed by 5 bases and the J gene end by 6 bases; junction bases not matched to a gene: 3. The CDR3 runs to 15 residues. The CDR3 DNA follows: TGTGCCAGCAGCCCGACTAGCGGGGGGGCCAATGAGCAGTTCTTC. The encoded protein is CASSPTSGGANEQFF.

The rearrangement links TRBV6-4 to TRBJ1-1; weak D call: TRBD1 (5 bases). The CDR3 is made up of 13 amino acids. CDR1 is MRHNA and CDR2 is SNTAGT in the germline V gene. V shed 3 bases and J shed 1 base, with 6 bases lying between them. The chain's CDR3 is CASSEQGNTEAFF. For the CDR3, the DNA is TGTGCCAGCAGTGAGCAGGGGAACACTGAAGCTTTCTTT.